The 29 T cell receptor beta chains below come from one sample, sequenced in a study of blood T cell repertoires in COVID-19. Clones were read by immunoSEQ multiplex PCR, and TCRdb kept only the in-frame ones, dropping some. The repertoire has more than 85,000 clones, 75% to 90% of them found once; the top ten carry roughly 3.5%. Specimen: peripheral blood. These receptors came from an older woman with acute or convalescent COVID-19.

The chain links TRBV5-4 to TRBJ2-7; perhaps TRBD1 as D (5 bases). The V end was cut by 0 bases, the J end by 5 bases, with 12 bases between. The germline CDR1 and CDR2 sequences are SGHNT and YYREEE (reference sequence). The CDR3 has 14 amino acids. Here the CDR3 DNA reads TGTGCCAGCAGCTTGGATCCAGGGTCCCACGAGCAGTACTTC. Protein: CASSLDPGSHEQYF.

The chain is built from TRBV7-9 and TRBJ1-6; D not certain. V lost 4 bases and J lost 6, with 16 bases in between. The CDR3 length is 16 residues. Per germline, CDR1 SEHNR and CDR2 FQNEAQ (reference sequence). The CDR3 loop reads CASSSGRTAVNSPLHF. In DNA form, the CDR3 reads TGTGCCAGCAGCTCCGGGAGGACCGCTGTTAATTCACCCCTCCACTTT.

V and J are TRBV2 and TRBJ1-2; D ambiguous. V lost 4 bases, J lost 6 bases, and 9 bases lay in between. CDR3 size: 12 residues. Germline assignment: CDR1 SNHLY and CDR2 FYNNEI. The CDR3 sequence: CASSVGGHGYTF. The DNA of the CDR3 is TGTGCCAGCAGTGTTGGAGGGCATGGCTACACCTTC.

This clone has just one count. Other DNA sequences within the sample encode an identical CDR3. The J gene is TRBJ2-5, the V gene TRBV5-1; maybe TRBD1 (5 bases). Germline-derived CDR1 and CDR2 are SGHRS and YFSETQ. With 0 bases removed from V and 2 bases from J, the gap between germline ends came to 8 bases. CDR3 length equals 14 residues. CDR3 DNA: TGCGCCAGCAGCTTGGGGACACTTCAAGAGACCCAGTACTTC. Its protein is CASSLGTLQETQYF.

The chain joins TRBV14 to TRBJ1-6, with 9 bases matching TRBD1. Germline V CDR1 and CDR2: SGHDN, FVKESK. V shed 4 bases and J 8 bases; nucleotides not matched to a gene: 3. CDR3 length: 14 residues. The CDR3 nucleotides read TGTGCCAGCAGCCTCCGGGACAGGGATTCACCCCTCCACTTT. This sequence encodes CASSLRDRDSPLHF.

The chain links TRBV15 to TRBJ1-2; D call uncertain. The CDR3 length is 15 residues. Germline CDR1 LNHNV, CDR2 YYDKDF (reference sequence). The germline V and J ends were trimmed by 2 bases and 4 bases, with 14 bases remaining between them. CDR3 coding DNA: TGTGCCACCAGCAGAACCCACGGAGAGGCCTATGGCTACACCTTC. Encoded protein: CATSRTHGEAYGYTF.

The J gene is TRBJ1-1, the V gene TRBV2, with TRBD1 matching 9 bases. This CDR3 region has 13 residues. Trimming removed 4 bases from V and 10 bases from J; junction bases left unmatched: 7. The germline CDR1 and CDR2 sequences are SNHLY and FYNNEI. This CDR3 reads CASSGDRVHSAFF. CDR3 bases: TGTGCCAGCAGTGGGGACAGGGTTCACTCAGCTTTCTTT.

The chain combines TRBV5-1 with TRBJ1-2, with TRBD1 matching over 8 bases. The CDR3 has 12 amino acids. The V gene's germline CDR1 is SGHRS and CDR2 YFSETQ. Unmatched junction bases numbered 6, after V lost 7 bases and J lost 7 bases. The CDR3 loop reads CASRLTGGGYTF. The CDR3 region has the DNA TGCGCCAGCCGATTAACAGGGGGTGGCTACACCTTC.

The rearrangement joins TRBV5-8 to TRBJ1-6; TRBD1 matches at 9 bases. Trimming at V came to 2 bases and at J to 10 bases, leaving 7 bases not matched to a gene. The CDR3 is made up of 15 amino acids. Germline V gene sequence: CDR1 SGHTS, CDR2 YDEGEE. Here the CDR3 reads CASSFGDRVRSPLHF. The CDR3 region has the DNA TGTGCCAGCAGCTTCGGGGACAGGGTTAGGTCACCCCTCCACTTT. Filled out from reference TRBV5-8 and TRBJ1-6, the complete variable domain reads EAGVTQSPTHLIKTRGQQATLRCSPISGHTSVYWYQQALGLGLQFLLWYDEGEERNRGNFPPRFSGRQFPNYSSELNVNALELEDSALYLCASSFGDRVRSPLHFGNGTRLTVT.

J is TRBJ2-5 and V is TRBV7-2; weak D call: TRBD2 (6 bases). Trimming took off 5 bases at V and 2 bases at J, with 9 bases between the two ends. Germline V gene data show CDR1 as SGHTA and CDR2 as FQGNSA. There are 13 residues in the CDR3. CDR3 residues: CASSPGLQETQYF. In nucleotides, the CDR3 is TGTGCCAGCAGCCCGGGACTTCAAGAGACCCAGTACTTC. The full variable domain, its missing parts supplied by reference TRBV7-2 and TRBJ2-5, is GAGVSQSPSNKVTEKGKDVELRCDPISGHTALYWYRQSLGQGLEFLIYFQGNSAPDKSGLPSDRFSAERTGGSVSTLTIQRTQQEDSAVYLCASSPGLQETQYFGPGTRLLVL.

The chain links TRBV6-5 to TRBJ1-2; 7 positions agree with TRBD1. CDR3 length: 14 amino acids. Germline assignment: CDR1 MNHEY and CDR2 SVGAGI. Trimming at V came to 5 bases and at J to 2 bases, leaving 5 bases not matched to a gene. CDR3 nucleotides: TGTGCCAGCAGTACAAGACAGGGAAACTATGGCTACACCTTC. The encoded protein is CASSTRQGNYGYTF.

The J gene is TRBJ1-4, the V gene TRBV28; D possibly corresponds to TRBD1 (6 bases). The germline V gene encodes CDR1 MDHEN and CDR2 SYDVKM. This CDR3 is built from 15 residues. Between the trimmed V and J ends, which lost 3 bases and 6 bases, there was a span of 14 bases. The CDR3 nucleotides read TGTGCCAGCAGTTTTGGCGGGGGGCAGGATGAAAAACTGTTTTTT. This gives the protein CASSFGGGQDEKLFF.

This chain connects TRBV24-1 to TRBJ2-2, with 9 bases matching TRBD1. The CDR3 runs 15 residues. Germline trimming cut 6 bases from V and 1 base from J; bases unmatched to any gene: 2. Looked up from germline, CDR1 is KGHDR and CDR2 is SFDVKD. The chain's CDR3 is CATSPGQGNTGELFF. The CDR3 DNA is TGTGCCACCAGTCCGGGACAGGGGAACACCGGGGAGCTGTTTTTT.

The chain links TRBV29-1 to TRBJ1-5, with 7 bases aligning to TRBD1. This CDR3 has 12 residues. The germline gives CDR1 SQVTM, CDR2 ANQGSEA. The junction had 0 bases not matched to a gene; V was cut back by 6 bases and J by 1 base. CDR3 sequence: CSVQGSNQPQHF. CDR3 coding DNA: TGCAGCGTACAGGGGAGCAATCAGCCCCAGCATTTT.

The chain has TRBV6-6 and TRBJ2-4; 8 bases line up with TRBD1. Losses at the gene ends were 7 bases for V and 8 bases for J; bases not matched to a gene: 10. Germline CDR1 is MNHNY and CDR2 is SVGAGI (reference sequence). The CDR3 totals 14 residues. The CDR3 sequence is CASTHPGQGDIQYF. The CDR3 nucleotides are TGTGCCAGCACCCACCCCGGACAGGGAGACATTCAGTACTTC.

CDR3 nucleotides: TGTGCCAGCAGCCCCGGAGGGGGCAAAGTCTATGGCTACACCTTC. Its protein is CASSPGGGKVYGYTF. The chain links TRBV28 to TRBJ1-2; TRBD1 aligns across 7 bases. The CDR3 extends over 15 amino acids. V lost 6 bases to trimming and J lost 4 bases; unmatched junction nucleotides: 11. CDR1 MDHEN and CDR2 SYDVKM come from the germline V gene.

The chain employs TRBV14 and TRBJ2-1; D remains unclear. This CDR3 region has 11 residues. Trimming stripped 1 base from V and 16 bases from J, with 11 bases between. Germline loops: CDR1 SGHDN, CDR2 FVKESK. DNA for the CDR3: TGTGCCAGCAGCCAAGGGAGCAGACTCTTCTTC. Translating it yields CASSQGSRLFF.

This clone has just one count. The chain employs TRBV6-2 or TRBV6-3 and TRBJ2-2, with TRBD2 matching over 10 bases. Germline CDR1 reads MNHEY; CDR2 reads SVGEGT. V lost 2 bases, J lost 5 bases, and 14 bases stayed unmatched. The CDR3 sequence is 19 residues long. CDR3 nucleotides: TGTGCCAGCAGTTACCTTCGGACAGGCAGCGGGAGGGGGACCGGGGAGCTGTTTTTT. Amino acid sequence: CASSYLRTGSGRGTGELFF.

The genes are TRBV7-2 and TRBJ1-5, with a tentative D call TRBD1 (6 bases). This CDR3 contains 16 residues. V lost 3 bases to trimming and J lost 7 bases, with 19 bases between them. Looked up from germline, CDR1 is SGHTA and CDR2 is FQGNSA. The DNA for the CDR3 is TGTGCCAGCAGCTTGGCCGTTGGGGGCGCGGGCCAGCCCCAGCATTTT. Protein product: CASSLAVGGAGQPQHF.

This clone has a single count. The chain joins TRBV19 to TRBJ1-2; D uncertain. This CDR3 is built from 13 residues. Germline CDR1 and CDR2: LNHDA and SQIVND (reference sequence). V lost 5 bases and J lost 5, with 12 bases in between. For the CDR3, the DNA is TGTGCCAGTAGTGATCGGGGTCGGTATGGCTACACCTTC. Translated, it gives CASSDRGRYGYTF.

The chain employs TRBV19 and TRBJ2-7, with 9 bases fitting TRBD1. The CDR3 totals 15 residues. CDR1 is LNHDA, CDR2 SQIVND, per germline (reference sequence). The V segment lost 3 bases and the J segment 3 bases; nucleotides outside the gene matches: 6. The CDR3 loop reads CASSMEPGQGYEQYF. The DNA for the CDR3 is TGTGCCAGTAGTATGGAGCCGGGACAGGGCTACGAGCAGTACTTC.

This chain joins TRBV6-6 and TRBJ1-1; 7 bases map to TRBD1. V gave up 2 bases and J gave up 3 bases; unmatched junction bases: 6. This CDR3 is built from 15 residues. Per the germline V gene, CDR1 is MNHNY and CDR2 is SVGAGI (reference sequence). The CDR3 here is CASSYHTGADTEAFF. As DNA, the CDR3 is TGTGCCAGCAGTTACCATACAGGGGCGGACACTGAAGCTTTCTTT.

This sequence joins TRBV10-3 and TRBJ2-7; D is perhaps TRBD1 (5 bases). The CDR3 sequence is 15 residues long. Trimming removed 0 bases from V and 3 bases from J, with 12 bases in between. Germline V gene sequence: CDR1 ENHRY, CDR2 SYGVKD. CDR3 sequence: CAISESIVQGYEQYV. The CDR3, as DNA: TGTGCCATCAGTGAGTCGATCGTCCAGGGCTACGAGCAGTACGTC.

The V call is TRBV18, the J call TRBJ2-1; TRBD2 matches 9 bases. This CDR3 is built from 16 residues. In germline, CDR1 is KGHSH, CDR2 LQKENI. J lost 9 bases, V lost 5 bases, and 14 bases had no gene match. For the CDR3, the DNA is TGTGCCAGCTCAGTCCTAGCGGGAACCCTCAGGGGTGAGCAGTTCTTC. It translates to CASSVLAGTLRGEQFF.

CDR3 protein: CASSHSLGGNLGETQYF. The CDR3 bases are TGTGCCAGCAGCCATTCCCTGGGAGGTAATTTAGGAGAGACCCAGTACTTC. This chain uses TRBV5-6 with TRBJ2-5, with D possibly matching TRBD2 (6 bases). This CDR3 is 17 amino acids long. Germline V CDR1 and CDR2: SGHDT, YYEEEE. Between the trimmed V and J ends, which lost 4 bases and 4 bases, there was a span of 23 bases.

The chain is built from TRBV5-1 and TRBJ2-5; possible D gene TRBD1, 6 bases. Per the germline V gene, CDR1 is SGHRS and CDR2 is YFSETQ. This CDR3 contains 14 residues. Trimming pared 5 bases from V and 1 base from J, leaving 12 bases between. Here the CDR3 DNA reads TGCGCCAGCAGGGTAGGGGGAAGCCAAGAGACCCAGTACTTC. Amino acid sequence: CASRVGGSQETQYF.

The rearrangement links TRBV28 to TRBJ1-2; TRBD1 agrees at 9 bases. The germline V gene encodes CDR1 MDHEN and CDR2 SYDVKM. The CDR3 consists of 14 residues. V shed 3 bases and J 6 bases; nucleotides not matched to a gene: 5. DNA for the CDR3: TGTGCCAGCAGTTTCATACAGGGGGCGGATGGCTACACCTTC. Its translation: CASSFIQGADGYTF.

The DNA for the CDR3 is TGTGCCAGCAGCCATGGGGACAGGAACACTGAAGCTTTCTTT. Translated: CASSHGDRNTEAFF. The chain is built from TRBV4-2 and TRBJ1-1; 7 bases align to TRBD1. This CDR3 comprises 14 residues. CDR1 LGHNA and CDR2 YNFKEQ come from the germline V gene. Germline trimming cut 3 bases from V and 1 base from J; bases unmatched to any gene: 2.

This clone was seen only once. This rearrangement joins TRBV7-2 to TRBJ1-2; D gene ambiguous. Trimming removed 2 bases at V and 7 bases at J, with 11 bases between. This CDR3 has 13 residues. The germline CDR1 and CDR2 sequences are SGHTA and FQGNSA. The CDR3 here is CASSLIFGVGYTF. CDR3 nucleotide sequence: TGTGCCAGCAGCTTAATCTTCGGTGTTGGCTACACCTTC.